A single sample gave rise to the 24 T cell receptor beta chains below, sequenced in a study of blood T cell repertoires in COVID-19. Sequencing used immunoSEQ multiplex PCR; TCRdb keeps in-frame clones, though not all of them. The sample records approximately 140,000 clones, more than 75% being singletons. Sequences were obtained from peripheral blood. The receptor set was obtained from a man in his sixties with active or convalescent COVID-19.

J is TRBJ1-5 and V is TRBV18; TRBD1 aligns across 8 bases. Germline V gene sequence: CDR1 KGHSH, CDR2 LQKENI. The V gene end was trimmed by 6 bases and the J gene end by 7 bases; junction bases not matched to a gene: 8. The CDR3 runs to 14 residues. CDR3 DNA sequence: TGTGCCAGCTCTCTACAGGGGGAGGACCAGCCCCAGCATTTT. As protein: CASSLQGEDQPQHF.

The rearrangement uses TRBV6-6 and TRBJ2-1; 13 nucleotides agree with TRBD2. CDR3 length: 16 residues. Germline values: CDR1 MNHNY, CDR2 SVGAGI (reference sequence). V lost 6 bases, J lost 4 bases, and 6 bases stayed unmatched. CDR3 sequence reads: CASRTLAGGPYNEQFF. The CDR3 nucleotides are TGTGCCAGCAGAACACTAGCGGGAGGGCCGTACAATGAGCAGTTCTTC.

V gene TRBV7-3 combines with J gene TRBJ2-2; 7 bases match TRBD2. Germline lookup yields CDR1 SGHTA and CDR2 FQGTGA. The V and J ends lost 5 bases and 2 bases, in that order; junction bases with no gene match: 5. CDR3 length equals 15 residues. The CDR3, as DNA: TGTGCCAGCAGCCCTGGGACTATTAACACCGGGGAGCTGTTTTTT. Its translation is CASSPGTINTGELFF.

The chain carries TRBV10-3 and TRBJ1-6; tentative D call: TRBD1 (6 bases). With 2 bases removed from V and 13 bases from J, the gap between germline ends came to 15 bases. The CDR3 sequence is 14 residues long. CDR1 is ENHRY, CDR2 SYGVKD, per germline. The CDR3 DNA follows: TGTGCCATCAGTGAGGGGGGCGAATTGGGGCCCCTCCACTTT. Translating gives CAISEGGELGPLHF.

The genes are TRBV10-3 and TRBJ1-3, with 7 bases lining up with TRBD1. CDR1 is ENHRY, CDR2 SYGVKD, per germline. V was pared by 4 bases and J by 0 bases, with 6 bases of the junction left unmatched. This CDR3 is built from 16 residues. CDR3 DNA sequence: TGTGCCATCAGTGGCTTTGGGACAGACTCTGGAAACACCATATATTTT. It is translated as CAISGFGTDSGNTIYF.

This clone was found a few times. This rearrangement joins TRBV3-1 (or the pseudogene TRBV3-2) to TRBJ1-5; TRBD1 is a possible D gene (6 bases). V was cut by 4 bases and J by 0 bases, with 7 bases left in between. Germline CDR1 is LGHDT and CDR2 is YNNKEL (reference sequence). CDR3 length: 14 residues. The CDR3 DNA reads TGTGCCAGCAGCCGGGGACATAGCAATCAGCCCCAGCATTTT. It translates to CASSRGHSNQPQHF.

V and J are TRBV5-1 and TRBJ1-1; the D is unclear. CDR1 SGHRS and CDR2 YFSETQ come from the germline V gene. Trimming stripped 5 bases from V and 5 bases from J, with 13 bases between. The CDR3 loop spans 13 amino acids. As DNA, the CDR3 is TGCGCCAGCAGTTCCGCCGGTCGGACTGAAGCTTTCTTT. This codes for CASSSAGRTEAFF.

The sample holds a few counts of this clone. This chain connects TRBV7-2 to TRBJ1-1, with 11 bases that match TRBD1. CDR1 and CDR2 (germline): SGHTA, FQGNSA. The CDR3 sequence is 15 residues long. Germline trimming cut 5 bases from V and 7 bases from J; bases unmatched to any gene: 9. This chain's CDR3 is CASSPNPGQGGEAFF. The CDR3 bases are TGTGCCAGCAGCCCCAACCCGGGACAGGGGGGTGAAGCTTTCTTT.

This clone was seen a single time. The chain is built from TRBV5-1 and TRBJ2-4; TRBD2 aligns across 7 bases. Germline-derived CDR1 and CDR2 are SGHRS and YFSETQ. Unmatched junction bases numbered 5, after V lost 3 bases and J lost 5 bases. CDR3 size: 14 residues. CDR3 in amino acids: CASSSSGIENIQYF. CDR3 DNA: TGCGCCAGCAGCTCCAGCGGGATCGAAAACATTCAGTACTTC.

This chain links TRBV9 with TRBJ2-7; D remains ambiguous. This CDR3 region has 15 residues. The germline V and J ends were trimmed by 4 bases and 2 bases, with 16 bases remaining between them. Germline lookup yields CDR1 SGDLS and CDR2 YYNGEE. The DNA for the CDR3 is TGTGCCAGCAGCTCCCTAAGTACAGCACCCTACGAGCAGTACTTC. Amino acid sequence: CASSSLSTAPYEQYF.

In DNA, the CDR3 is TGTGCCAGCAGTCGAGGGGGCTACAATGAGCAGTTCTTC. It specifies CASSRGGYNEQFF. V is TRBV6-5 and J is TRBJ2-1; weak D call: TRBD1 (6 bases). The V and J ends lost 5 bases and 3 bases respectively, with 8 bases between them. The CDR3 is made up of 13 amino acids. Germline-derived CDR1 and CDR2 are MNHEY and SVGAGI.

The chain employs TRBV18 and TRBJ1-1; no clear D gene. Germline CDR1 and CDR2: KGHSH and LQKENI. The germline V and J ends were trimmed by 6 bases and 6 bases, with 20 bases remaining between them. CDR3 length equals 15 residues. This CDR3 is CASSTRGKPGAEAFF. The DNA for the CDR3 is TGTGCCAGCTCCACCAGAGGGAAACCGGGCGCTGAAGCTTTCTTT.

The chain links TRBV28 to TRBJ1-3, with TRBD1 matching 7 bases. The CDR3 contains 15 residues. Germline V gives CDR1 MDHEN, CDR2 SYDVKM. The V and J ends lost 6 bases and 3 bases, in that order; junction bases with no gene match: 8. This CDR3 is CASRLGQVNGNTIYF. CDR3 DNA: TGTGCCAGCAGACTCGGACAGGTTAATGGAAACACCATATATTTT.

This chain links TRBV11-1 with TRBJ1-5; unclear D gene. The CDR3 spans 13 residues. From germline, CDR1 is SGHAT and CDR2 FQDESV (reference sequence). Trimming took 3 bases from V and 10 from J, leaving 13 bases between them. CDR3 DNA: TGTGCCAGCAGCTTGAGGCGCGACGGACCCCAGCATTTT. Amino acids: CASSLRRDGPQHF.

This clone was seen a single time. CDR3 coding DNA: TGCAGTGCTCCTAGTTTGGGTGAGCAGTTCTTC. Amino acids: CSAPSLGEQFF. The chain couples TRBV20-1 to TRBJ2-1; D is undetermined. The CDR3 totals 11 residues. The germline V gene has CDR1 DFQATT and CDR2 SNEGSKA (reference sequence). V lost 5 bases and J 9 bases, leaving 11 bases between the germline ends.

This clone was recorded a few times. This chain's CDR3 is CASSEVLAGGIDNEQFF. The CDR3 coding sequence is TGTGCCAGCAGTGAAGTCCTAGCGGGAGGGATAGACAATGAGCAGTTCTTC. The chain uses TRBV6-1 and TRBJ2-1; 12 nucleotides match TRBD2. CDR1 and CDR2 from the germline V gene are MNHNS and SASEGT. This CDR3 spans 17 amino acids. Germline trimming cut 1 base from V and 5 bases from J; bases unmatched to any gene: 6.

This chain joins TRBV5-1 and TRBJ2-3; 9 nucleotides align to TRBD1. In germline, CDR1 is SGHRS, CDR2 YFSETQ. The CDR3 consists of 15 residues. The trim removed 4 bases at V and 4 bases at J, leaving 7 bases unmatched. The CDR3 here is CASSDRTGGADTQYF. The CDR3 nucleotides read TGCGCCAGCAGCGACAGAACAGGGGGCGCAGATACGCAGTATTTT.

The chain joins TRBV6-2 or TRBV6-3 to TRBJ1-3, with D possibly being TRBD1 (5 bases). Trimming stripped 5 bases from V and 0 bases from J, with 8 bases between. Germline CDR1 and CDR2: MNHEY and SVGEGT. The CDR3 length is 14 residues. DNA of the CDR3: TGTGCCAGCAGTAGGGACTTCTCTGGAAACACCATATATTTT. As protein: CASSRDFSGNTIYF.

The rearrangement uses TRBV9 and TRBJ2-2, with D possibly being TRBD2 (6 bases). CDR1 is SGDLS, CDR2 YYNGEE, per germline. CDR3 length: 15 amino acids. V was pared by 0 bases and J by 6 bases, with 12 bases between. The CDR3 bases are TGTGCCAGCAGCGTAGCTAGCGCGAGTCCCGGGGAGCTGTTTTTT. Translation: CASSVASASPGELFF.

The rearrangement uses TRBV7-2 and TRBJ1-2, with TRBD1 identical over 8 bases. V trimming: 2 bases; J trimming: 5 bases; junction bases outside the gene matches: 10. In germline, CDR1 is SGHTA, CDR2 FQGNSA. The length of the CDR3 is 16 residues. The CDR3 region has the DNA TGTGCCAGCAGCTTACAACTCCAGGGGGCTGTTTATGGCTACACCTTC. Translation: CASSLQLQGAVYGYTF.

This clone has a handful of counts. V is TRBV27 and J is TRBJ1-1; a weak D match, TRBD1 (5 bases). The CDR3 consists of 14 residues. Germline loops: CDR1 MNHEY, CDR2 SMNVEV (reference sequence). Trimming cost V 5 bases and J 1 base, with 11 bases left between them. The CDR3 region is CASSPGLKNTEAFF. DNA of the CDR3: TGTGCCAGCAGTCCGGGACTCAAGAACACTGAAGCTTTCTTT.

This clone is a singleton in its sample. The rearrangement uses TRBV9 and TRBJ1-1; the D is unclear. The CDR3 is 14 amino acids. Germline CDR1 SGDLS, CDR2 YYNGEE. V gave up 0 bases and J gave up 4 bases, with 10 bases separating them. Here the CDR3 reads CASSVAGVGTEAFF. As DNA, the CDR3 is TGTGCCAGCAGCGTAGCCGGGGTGGGCACTGAAGCTTTCTTT.

The rearrangement uses TRBV6-1 and TRBJ2-3; tentative D call: TRBD2 (6 bases). CDR1 is MNHNS, CDR2 SASEGT, per germline. V was pared by 11 bases and J by 0 bases, with 6 bases between. The CDR3 consists of 11 residues. The CDR3 DNA is TGTGCCGGGGGGAGCACAGATACGCAGTATTTT. This gives the protein CAGGSTDTQYF.

The chain carries TRBV18 and TRBJ2-7; D gene unclear. Germline CDR1 reads KGHSH; CDR2 reads LQKENI. CDR3 length equals 13 residues. V lost 3 bases to trimming and J lost 6 bases, with 12 bases between them. CDR3 in amino acids: CASSPGYLGEQYF. The CDR3 DNA reads as TGTGCCAGCTCACCCGGTTATCTTGGCGAGCAGTACTTC.